A single sample gave rise to the 26 T cell receptor beta chains below, sequenced in a study of graft-versus-host responses after intestinal transplantation. No antigen is known for these receptors. TCRdb's copy holds only in-frame clones and misses some; the assay was immunoSEQ multiplex PCR. The sample records more than 65,000 clones, approximately 80% being singletons. The input for sequencing was unstimulated CD4+ T cells sorted from spleen or lymph node cells, taken before transplant. These receptors were taken from a human donor who was the organ donor for an intestinal transplant.

This chain joins TRBV4-2 and TRBJ2-5, with 8 bases matching TRBD1. V lost 0 bases to trimming and J lost 4 bases; unmatched junction nucleotides: 10. The CDR3 runs to 17 residues. CDR1 is LGHNA, CDR2 YNFKEQ, per germline. The CDR3 spells CASSQDPFRQGAETQYF. DNA of the CDR3: TGTGCCAGCAGCCAAGATCCTTTTAGGCAGGGGGCAGAGACCCAGTACTTC.

In this sample, this clone turned up a few times. J is TRBJ1-4 and V is TRBV7-6; D is undetermined. Germline CDR1 and CDR2: SGHVS and FNYEAQ. CDR3 length: 15 residues. V lost 1 base and J 0 bases, leaving 6 bases between the germline ends. As DNA, the CDR3 is TGTGCCAGCAGCTTAGTCCAGGCAACTAATGAAAAACTGTTTTTT. Its protein is CASSLVQATNEKLFF.

V usage is TRBV19 and J usage is TRBJ1-5, with D unclear. CDR1 is LNHDA and CDR2 is SQIVND in the germline V gene (reference sequence). V shed 2 bases and J shed 3 bases, with 17 bases lying between them. This CDR3 spans 17 amino acids. The CDR3 protein is CASSINWRVTVNQPQHF. The CDR3 DNA follows: TGTGCCAGTAGTATAAATTGGAGGGTAACGGTCAATCAGCCCCAGCATTTT.

The chain is built from TRBV5-1 and TRBJ1-3, with TRBD1 as a possible D gene (5 bases). V dropped 1 base and J dropped 0 bases, with 11 bases sitting between them. There are 16 residues in the CDR3. The germline V gene encodes CDR1 SGHRS and CDR2 YFSETQ. The CDR3 bases are TGCGCCAGCAGCTTGACAGGAGCCTACTCTGGAAACACCATATATTTT. It specifies CASSLTGAYSGNTIYF. The complete variable domain, with remaining parts taken from reference TRBV5-1 and TRBJ1-3, reads KAGVTQTPRYLIKTRGQQVTLSCSPISGHRSVSWYQQTPGQGLQFLFEYFSETQRNKGNFPGRFSGRQFSNSRSEMNVSTLELGDSALYLCASSLTGAYSGNTIYFGEGSWLTVV.

This rearrangement joins TRBV7-6 to TRBJ2-2; 9 bases are a match to TRBD2. This CDR3 spans 18 amino acids. Trimming at V came to 1 base and at J to 2 bases, leaving 8 bases not matched to a gene. Germline V lookup: CDR1 SGHVS, CDR2 FNYEAQ. CDR3 in DNA: TGTGCCAGCAGCTTAGAACTAGCGGGTGCCTCAAACACCGGGGAGCTGTTTTTT. Translated, it gives CASSLELAGASNTGELFF.

The genes are TRBV10-2 and TRBJ1-6; no clear D gene. CDR1 and CDR2 (germline): WSHSY, SAAADI. Between the trimmed V and J ends, which lost 3 bases and 7 bases, there was a span of 4 bases. This CDR3 spans 12 amino acids. The CDR3 DNA reads as TGCGCCAGCAGTGAACGGAATTCACCCCTCCACTTT. Translated, it gives CASSERNSPLHF.

The V call is TRBV6-1, the J call TRBJ1-6; maybe TRBD1 (6 bases). The CDR3 has 13 residues. The V end was cut by 11 bases, the J end by 9 bases, with 17 bases between. CDR1 and CDR2 (germline): MNHNS, SASEGT. The CDR3 nucleotides are TGTGCCGTACACAGGGTAGGAAGTTCACCCCTCCACTTT. Amino acid sequence: CAVHRVGSSPLHF.

J is TRBJ1-1 and V is TRBV5-6; TRBD1 aligns across 9 bases. Trimming cost V 4 bases and J 1 base; bases outside gene matches: 5. Germline V gene lookup returns CDR1 SGHDT and CDR2 YYEEEE. The CDR3 contains 15 residues. The CDR3: CASSPSGQGNTEAFF. In DNA form, the CDR3 reads TGTGCCAGCAGCCCCTCGGGACAGGGGAACACTGAAGCTTTCTTT.

J is TRBJ2-7 and V is TRBV28; 9 bases are shared with TRBD1. The CDR3 is 13 residues long. J lost 9 bases, V lost 2 bases, and 5 bases had no gene match. CDR1 is MDHEN, CDR2 SYDVKM, per germline. CDR3 residues: CASSLTGGLGQYV. The CDR3 bases are TGTGCCAGCAGTTTAACAGGGGGCTTAGGGCAGTACGTC.

This clone was counted only a few times. The chain combines TRBV10-2 with TRBJ1-1; D ambiguous. Deletions cut 8 bases from V and 5 bases from J, with 15 bases between. CDR3 length equals 13 residues. Germline V gene sequence: CDR1 WSHSY, CDR2 SAAADI. DNA of the CDR3: TGCGCCAGCCGCTACCCGGGCGGGACTGAAGCTTTCTTT. Its translation is CASRYPGGTEAFF.

The count of this clone is one. The chain has TRBV7-2 and TRBJ1-2; the match to TRBD1 covers 8 bases. Germline V gives CDR1 SGHTA, CDR2 FQGNSA. The CDR3 runs to 15 residues. The trim removed 6 bases at V and 5 bases at J, leaving 11 bases unmatched. CDR3 residues: CASSYRTGTDYGYTF. In nucleotides, the CDR3 is TGTGCCAGCAGTTACCGGACAGGGACCGATTATGGCTACACCTTC.

The count of this clone is one. V usage is TRBV2 and J usage is TRBJ2-1; 7 positions agree with TRBD1. Germline-derived CDR1 and CDR2 are SNHLY and FYNNEI. The CDR3 runs 14 residues. V trimming: 6 bases; J trimming: 10 bases; junction bases outside the gene matches: 12. DNA of the CDR3: TGTGCCAGCAGAGTACCGACAGGGCCAAGCGAGCAGTTCTTC. It encodes CASRVPTGPSEQFF. The variable domain in full, with the rest retrieved from reference TRBV2 and TRBJ2-1, is EPEVTQTPSHQVTQMGQEVILRCVPISNHLYFYWYRQILGQKVEFLVSFYNNEISEKSEIFDDQFSVERPDGSNFTLKIRSTKLEDSAMYFCASRVPTGPSEQFFGPGTRLTVL.

This clone was recorded a few times. CDR3 bases: TGTGCCAGTAGTATAACGGGGGGAGCGGGCTACACCTTC. Its translation is CASSITGGAGYTF. The chain carries TRBV19 and TRBJ1-2; D may be TRBD1 (5 bases). Germline V gives CDR1 LNHDA, CDR2 SQIVND (reference sequence). V dropped 2 bases and J dropped 8 bases, with 12 bases sitting between them. CDR3 length: 13 residues.

V and J are TRBV28 and TRBJ2-3; the match to TRBD2 covers 9 bases. Germline V gives CDR1 MDHEN, CDR2 SYDVKM. This CDR3 spans 17 amino acids. With 4 bases clipped from V and 0 bases from J, the junction kept 8 bases outside the gene matches. The CDR3, as DNA: TGTGCCAGCAGTTGGTGGCGGGGGGGCTCTAGCACAGATACGCAGTATTTT. It specifies CASSWWRGGSSTDTQYF.

The chain employs TRBV4-3 and TRBJ1-1, with D perhaps TRBD1 (5 bases). The germline CDR1 and CDR2 sequences are LGHNA and YSLEER. V lost 5 bases to trimming and J lost 4 bases, with 11 bases between them. This CDR3 is 13 amino acids long. CDR3 in DNA: TGCGCCAGCAGCTTCAGGGTGGCCACTGAAGCTTTCTTT. It encodes CASSFRVATEAFF.

The chain employs TRBV11-3 and TRBJ2-5, with 13 bases lining up with TRBD2. The CDR3 totals 15 residues. After removal of 5 bases from V and 3 bases from J, the junction contained 3 bases not matched to a gene. From germline, CDR1 is SGHNT and CDR2 YENEEA. CDR3 bases: TGTGCCAGCAGCCGGGGACTAGCGGGGAAAGAGACCCAGTACTTC. Translated, it gives CASSRGLAGKETQYF.

The chain joins TRBV6-6 to TRBJ2-4; 8 positions match TRBD1. Trimming cost V 6 bases and J 2 bases; bases outside gene matches: 6. Germline V CDR1 and CDR2: MNHNY, SVGAGI (reference sequence). The CDR3 covers 15 residues. CDR3 region: CASSGQGGPKNIQYF. CDR3 DNA sequence: TGTGCCAGCAGCGGACAGGGCGGGCCCAAAAACATTCAGTACTTC.

CDR3 DNA: TGTGCCAGCAGTTTAGAAGCAGGGGCGGGCAATCAGCCCCAGCATTTT. Translated, it gives CASSLEAGAGNQPQHF. The V call is TRBV28, the J call TRBJ1-5; a weak D match, TRBD1 (6 bases). Germline-derived CDR1 and CDR2 are MDHEN and SYDVKM. The CDR3 runs to 16 residues. Trimming cost V 2 bases and J 2 bases, with 13 bases left between them. Using reference TRBV28 and TRBJ1-5 for the parts outside the CDR3, the full variable domain is DVKVTQSSRYLVKRTGEKVFLECVQDMDHENMFWYRQDPGLGLRLIYFSYDVKMKEKGDIPEGYSVSREKKERFSLILESASTNQTSMYLCASSLEAGAGNQPQHFGDGTRLSIL.

V usage is TRBV9 and J usage is TRBJ2-5, with TRBD2 matching over 10 bases. V shed 8 bases and J 5 bases; nucleotides not matched to a gene: 9. This CDR3 has 14 amino acids. Germline assignment: CDR1 SGDLS and CDR2 YYNGEE. In DNA form, the CDR3 reads TGTGCCAGTTCGCTTAGCGGGGGGTCTGAGACCCAGTACTTC. It specifies CASSLSGGSETQYF.

The V and J genes are TRBV30 and TRBJ1-5, with TRBD1 as a possible D gene (6 bases). This CDR3 comprises 14 residues. V shed 0 bases and J shed 11 bases, with 17 bases lying between them. Germline CDR1 is GTSNPN and CDR2 is SVGIG (reference sequence). The CDR3 DNA sequence: TGTGCCTGGAGTGTAGTCGGGGGGGGCACGACCCAGCATTTT. Amino acid sequence: CAWSVVGGGTTQHF.

This clone was seen a few times. The chain combines TRBV6-1 with TRBJ1-1; D gene ambiguous. The germline V gene has CDR1 MNHNS and CDR2 SASEGT. This CDR3 spans 15 amino acids. The V end was cut by 6 bases, the J end by 6 bases, with 20 bases between. This chain's CDR3 is CASSKDGPLGAEAFF. CDR3 DNA sequence: TGTGCCAGCAGCAAAGATGGGCCCCTCGGGGCTGAAGCTTTCTTT.

The V and J genes are TRBV5-4 and TRBJ1-2, with 11 nucleotides matching TRBD1. With 4 bases clipped from V and 0 bases from J, the junction kept 5 bases outside the gene matches. The CDR3 sequence is 16 residues long. The germline V gene has CDR1 SGHNT and CDR2 YYREEE (reference sequence). CDR3: CASSRGQGGTNYGYTF. CDR3 in DNA: TGTGCCAGCAGCCGGGGACAGGGGGGAACTAACTATGGCTACACCTTC.

The V gene is TRBV4-2, the J gene TRBJ1-2; 8 nucleotides line up with TRBD1. CDR1 and CDR2 from the germline V gene are LGHNA and YNFKEQ. This CDR3 region has 17 residues. With V trimmed by 4 bases and J by 6 bases, 16 bases remained unmatched. The CDR3 nucleotides read TGTGCCAGCAGCCCCGGACAGGGAAGCGGTACGGGCCATGGCTACACCTTC. This codes for CASSPGQGSGTGHGYTF.

This sequence joins TRBV9 and TRBJ2-6; 8 nucleotides match TRBD1. CDR1 and CDR2 from the germline V gene are SGDLS and YYNGEE. After removal of 4 bases from V and 5 bases from J, the junction contained 8 bases not matched to a gene. The CDR3 loop spans 16 amino acids. CDR3 DNA sequence: TGTGCCAGCAGCCCGTTCGACAGGGGCTGGGCCAACGTCCTGACTTTC. Translated, it gives CASSPFDRGWANVLTF.

This clone was seen a few times. V gene TRBV21-1 combines with J gene TRBJ1-3. TRBV21-1 constitutes a pseudogene. The CDR3 is 15 residues long. The CDR3 protein is CATIDSGHSGNTIYF. The CDR3 DNA is TGTGCCACCATAGACTCCGGTCACTCTGGAAACACCATATATTTT.

This chain joins TRBV5-6 and TRBJ2-7, with D unresolved. Trimming took off 4 bases at V and 2 bases at J, with 10 bases between the two ends. CDR1 is SGHDT, CDR2 YYEEEE, per germline. The CDR3 has 13 residues. Written as DNA, the CDR3 is TGTGCCAGCAGCCCCGCGGCCACCTACGAGCAGTACGTC. Translation: CASSPAATYEQYV.